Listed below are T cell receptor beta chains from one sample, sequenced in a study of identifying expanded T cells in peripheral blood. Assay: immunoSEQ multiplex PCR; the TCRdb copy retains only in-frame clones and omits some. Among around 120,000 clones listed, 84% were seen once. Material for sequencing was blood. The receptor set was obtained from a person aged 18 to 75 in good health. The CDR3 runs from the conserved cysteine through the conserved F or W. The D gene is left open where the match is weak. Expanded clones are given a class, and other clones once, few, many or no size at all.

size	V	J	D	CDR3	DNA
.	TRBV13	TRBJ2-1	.	CASSLAGAYEQFF	TGTGCCAGCAGCTTAGCAGGGGCGTACGAGCAGTTCTTC
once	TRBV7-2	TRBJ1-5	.	CASSLGLTAPQHF	TGTGCCAGCAGCTTAGGCCTAACTGCGCCCCAGCATTTT
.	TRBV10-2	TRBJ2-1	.	CASWDNEQFF	TGCGCCAGCTGGGACAATGAGCAGTTCTTC
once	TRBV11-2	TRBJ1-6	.	CASSFDSAPLHF	TGTGCCAGCAGCTTCGACAGCGCACCCCTCCACTTT
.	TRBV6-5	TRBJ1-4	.	CASSYSGPSNEKLFF	TGTGCCAGCAGTTACTCGGGGCCTTCTAATGAAAAACTGTTTTTT
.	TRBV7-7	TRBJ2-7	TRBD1	CASSQDRGREQYF	TGTGCCAGCAGCCAGGACAGGGGTCGCGAGCAGTACTTC
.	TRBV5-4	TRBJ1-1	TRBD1	CASSSYFGTANTEAFF	TGTGCCAGCAGCTCCTATTTCGGGACAGCAAACACTGAAGCTTTCTTT
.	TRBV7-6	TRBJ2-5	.	CASSPGTASETQYF	TGTGCCAGCAGCCCCGGGACCGCTTCCGAGACCCAGTACTTC
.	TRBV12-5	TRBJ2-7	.	CASGSYEQYF	TGTGCTAGTGGATCTTACGAGCAGTACTTC
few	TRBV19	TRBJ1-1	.	CASSLGGITEAFF	TGTGCCAGTAGTCTCGGCGGTATAACTGAAGCTTTCTTT
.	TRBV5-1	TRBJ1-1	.	CASSLVQGTEAFF	TGCGCCAGCAGCTTGGTTCAGGGGACTGAAGCTTTCTTT
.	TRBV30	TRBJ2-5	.	CAWSVHGETQYF	TGTGCCTGGAGTGTACACGGAGAGACCCAGTACTTC
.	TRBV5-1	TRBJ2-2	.	CASSLLPGDTGELFF	TGCGCCAGCAGCTTACTACCTGGTGACACCGGGGAGCTGTTTTTT
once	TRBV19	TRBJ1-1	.	CASSIQAMNTEAFF	TGTGCCAGTAGTATCCAGGCCATGAACACTGAAGCTTTCTTT
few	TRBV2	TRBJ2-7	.	CASRTRSSYEQYF	TGTGCCAGCAGAACCCGCTCCTCCTACGAGCAGTACTTC
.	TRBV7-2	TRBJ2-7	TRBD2	CASSLDGGRGISYEQYF	TGTGCCAGCAGCTTAGACGGGGGGAGAGGTATTTCGTACGAGCAGTACTTC
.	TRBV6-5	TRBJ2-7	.	CASSYRLVYEQYF	TGTGCCAGCAGTTACAGACTAGTCTACGAGCAGTACTTC
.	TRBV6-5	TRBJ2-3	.	CATSPPGWDTQYF	TGTGCCACCTCACCTCCGGGTTGGGATACGCAGTATTTT
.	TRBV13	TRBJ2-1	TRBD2	CASTVGLASYNEQFF	TGTGCCAGCACCGTGGGACTAGCGAGTTACAATGAGCAGTTCTTC
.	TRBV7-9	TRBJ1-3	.	CASSLGDTGAKAYF	TGTGCCAGCAGCTTAGGCGACACCGGGGCAAAGGCATATTTT
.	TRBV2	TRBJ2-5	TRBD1	CASRRTGGAETQYF	TGTGCCAGCAGGCGGACAGGGGGCGCAGAGACCCAGTACTTC